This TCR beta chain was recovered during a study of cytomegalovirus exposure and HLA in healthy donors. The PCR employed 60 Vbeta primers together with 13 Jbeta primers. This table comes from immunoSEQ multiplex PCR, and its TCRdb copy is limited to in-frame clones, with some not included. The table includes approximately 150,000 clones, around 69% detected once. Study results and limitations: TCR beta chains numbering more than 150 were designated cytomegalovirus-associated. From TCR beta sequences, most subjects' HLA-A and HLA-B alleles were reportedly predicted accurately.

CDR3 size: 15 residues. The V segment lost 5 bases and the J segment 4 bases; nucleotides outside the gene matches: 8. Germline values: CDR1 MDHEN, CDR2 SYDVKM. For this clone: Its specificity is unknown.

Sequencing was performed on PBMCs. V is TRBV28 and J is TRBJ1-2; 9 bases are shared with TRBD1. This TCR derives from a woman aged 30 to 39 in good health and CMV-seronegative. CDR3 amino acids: CASSPYRGRGYGYTF. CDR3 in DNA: TGTGCCAGCAGTCCTTACAGGGGGCGCGGCTATGGCTACACCTTC.